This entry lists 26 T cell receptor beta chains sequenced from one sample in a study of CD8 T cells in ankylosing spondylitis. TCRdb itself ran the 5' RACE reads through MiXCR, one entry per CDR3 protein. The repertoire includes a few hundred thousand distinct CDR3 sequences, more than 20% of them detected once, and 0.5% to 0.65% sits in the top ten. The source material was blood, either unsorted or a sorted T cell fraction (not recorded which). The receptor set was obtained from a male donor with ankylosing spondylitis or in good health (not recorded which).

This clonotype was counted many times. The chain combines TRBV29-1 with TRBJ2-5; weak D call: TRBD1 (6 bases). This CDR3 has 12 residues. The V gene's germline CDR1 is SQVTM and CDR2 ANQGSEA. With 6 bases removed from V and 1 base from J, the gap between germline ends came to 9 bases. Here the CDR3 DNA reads TGCAGCGTAGGGACACGCCAAGAGACCCAGTACTTC. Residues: CSVGTRQETQYF.

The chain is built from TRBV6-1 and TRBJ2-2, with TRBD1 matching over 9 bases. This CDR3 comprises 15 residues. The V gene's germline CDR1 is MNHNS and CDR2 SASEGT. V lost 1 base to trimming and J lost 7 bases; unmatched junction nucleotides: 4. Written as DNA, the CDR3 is TGTGCCAGCAGTGAAGTGGACAGGGGTGGCGGGGAGCTGTTTTTT. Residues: CASSEVDRGGGELFF.

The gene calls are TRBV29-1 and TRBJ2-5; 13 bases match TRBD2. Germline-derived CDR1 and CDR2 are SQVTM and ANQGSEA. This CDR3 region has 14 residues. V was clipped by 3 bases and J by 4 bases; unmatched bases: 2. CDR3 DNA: TGCAGCGTTGATAGGACTAGCGGGGGAGAGACCCAGTACTTC. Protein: CSVDRTSGGETQYF.

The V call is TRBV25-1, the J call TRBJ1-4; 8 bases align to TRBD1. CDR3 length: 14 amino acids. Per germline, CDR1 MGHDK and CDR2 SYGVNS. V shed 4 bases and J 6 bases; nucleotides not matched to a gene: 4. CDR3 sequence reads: CASSGHRGDEKLFF. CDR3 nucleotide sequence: TGTGCCAGCAGTGGACACAGGGGGGATGAAAAACTGTTTTTT.

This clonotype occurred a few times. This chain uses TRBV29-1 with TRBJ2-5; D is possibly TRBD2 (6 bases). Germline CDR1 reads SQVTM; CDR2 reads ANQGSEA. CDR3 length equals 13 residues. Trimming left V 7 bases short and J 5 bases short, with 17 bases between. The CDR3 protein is CSDAGPLGETQYF. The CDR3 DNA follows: TGCAGCGACGCGGGACCCCTGGGGGAGACCCAGTACTTC.

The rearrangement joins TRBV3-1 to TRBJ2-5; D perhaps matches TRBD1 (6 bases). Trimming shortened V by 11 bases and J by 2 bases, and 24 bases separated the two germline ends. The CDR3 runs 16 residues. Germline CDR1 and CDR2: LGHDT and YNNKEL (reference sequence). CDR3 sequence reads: CASCQDPTGQQETQYF. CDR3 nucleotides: TGTGCCTCCTGCCAAGATCCAACAGGGCAGCAAGAGACCCAGTACTTC.

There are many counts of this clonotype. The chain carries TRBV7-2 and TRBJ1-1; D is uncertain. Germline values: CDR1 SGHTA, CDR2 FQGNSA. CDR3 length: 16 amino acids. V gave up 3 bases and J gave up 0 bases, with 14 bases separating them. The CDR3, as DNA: TGTGCCAGCAGCTTTTGGGCAGGCACGATGAACACTGAAGCTTTCTTT. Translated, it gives CASSFWAGTMNTEAFF.

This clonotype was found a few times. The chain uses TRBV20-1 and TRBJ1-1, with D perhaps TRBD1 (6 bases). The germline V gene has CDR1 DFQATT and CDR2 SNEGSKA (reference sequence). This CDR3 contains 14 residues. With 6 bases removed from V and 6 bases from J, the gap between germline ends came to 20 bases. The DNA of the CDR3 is TGCAGTGCCGTAAAGGGGGAGACTCTGGCTGAAGCTTTCTTT. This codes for CSAVKGETLAEAFF.

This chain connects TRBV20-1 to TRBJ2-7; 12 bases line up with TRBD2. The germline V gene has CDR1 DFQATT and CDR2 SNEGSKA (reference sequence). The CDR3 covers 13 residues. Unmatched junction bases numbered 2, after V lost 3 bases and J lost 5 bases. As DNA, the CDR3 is TGCAGTGCTAGGCTAGCGGGGGGGAACGAGCAGTACTTC. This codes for CSARLAGGNEQYF.

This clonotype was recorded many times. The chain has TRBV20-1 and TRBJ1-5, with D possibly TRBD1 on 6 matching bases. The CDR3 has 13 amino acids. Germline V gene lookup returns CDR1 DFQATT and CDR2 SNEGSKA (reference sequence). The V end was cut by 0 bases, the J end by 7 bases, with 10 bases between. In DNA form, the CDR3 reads TGCAGTGCTAGAGATGATACAGGGCAGCCCCAGCATTTT. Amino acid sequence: CSARDDTGQPQHF.

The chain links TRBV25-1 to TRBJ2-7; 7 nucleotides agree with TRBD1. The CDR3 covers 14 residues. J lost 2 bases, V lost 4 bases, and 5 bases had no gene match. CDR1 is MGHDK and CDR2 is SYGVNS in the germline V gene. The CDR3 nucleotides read TGTGCCAGCAGTGGGCGGACAGGACCCTACGAGCAGTACTTC. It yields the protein CASSGRTGPYEQYF.

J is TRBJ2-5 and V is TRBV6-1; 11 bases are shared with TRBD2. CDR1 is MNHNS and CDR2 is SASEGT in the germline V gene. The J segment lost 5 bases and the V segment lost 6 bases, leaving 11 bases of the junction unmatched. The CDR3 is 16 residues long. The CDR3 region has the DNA TGTGCCAGCAGACCTACCGGACTAGCGGGTGGGGAGACCCAGTACTTC. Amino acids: CASRPTGLAGGETQYF.

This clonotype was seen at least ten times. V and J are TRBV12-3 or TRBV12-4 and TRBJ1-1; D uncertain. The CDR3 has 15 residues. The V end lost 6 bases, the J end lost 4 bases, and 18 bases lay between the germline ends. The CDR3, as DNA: TGTGCCAGCAGCATGGCGATGGCTAGCGGCACTGAAGCTTTCTTT. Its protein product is CASSMAMASGTEAFF.

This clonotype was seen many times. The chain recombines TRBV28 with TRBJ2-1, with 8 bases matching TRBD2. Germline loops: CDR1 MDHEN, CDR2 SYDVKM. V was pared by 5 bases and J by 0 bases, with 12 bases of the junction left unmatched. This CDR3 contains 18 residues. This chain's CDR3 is CASSPGLASYGSYNEQFF. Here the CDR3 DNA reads TGTGCCAGCAGTCCCGGACTAGCAAGTTACGGCTCCTACAATGAGCAGTTCTTC.

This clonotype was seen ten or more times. The CDR3 spells CASSPPTVAGYGYTF. The CDR3 bases are TGCGCCAGCAGCCCCCCGACAGTAGCAGGCTATGGCTACACCTTC. V and J are TRBV4-1 and TRBJ1-2; D is perhaps TRBD1 (5 bases). The CDR3 is 15 residues long. Trimming shortened V by 4 bases and J by 4 bases, and 16 bases separated the two germline ends. Looked up from germline, CDR1 is MGHRA and CDR2 is YSYEKL.

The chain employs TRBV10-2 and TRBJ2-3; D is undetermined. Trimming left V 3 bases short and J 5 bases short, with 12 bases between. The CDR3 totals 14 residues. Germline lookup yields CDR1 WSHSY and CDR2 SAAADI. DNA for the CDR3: TGCGCCAGCAGTGACAGTAGGACGGGAGATACGCAGTATTTT. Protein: CASSDSRTGDTQYF.

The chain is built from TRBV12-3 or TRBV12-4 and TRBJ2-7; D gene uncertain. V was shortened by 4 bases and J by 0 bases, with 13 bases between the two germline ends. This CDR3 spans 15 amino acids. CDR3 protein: CASSSSAYPSYEQYF. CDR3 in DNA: TGTGCCAGCAGTTCCAGCGCCTACCCCTCCTACGAGCAGTACTTC.

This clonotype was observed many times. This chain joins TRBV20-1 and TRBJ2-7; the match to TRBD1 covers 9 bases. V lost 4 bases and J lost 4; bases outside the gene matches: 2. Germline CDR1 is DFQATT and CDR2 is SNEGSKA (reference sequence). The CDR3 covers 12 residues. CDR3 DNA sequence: TGCAGTGCTAACAGGGGGCCATACGAGCAGTACTTC. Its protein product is CSANRGPYEQYF.

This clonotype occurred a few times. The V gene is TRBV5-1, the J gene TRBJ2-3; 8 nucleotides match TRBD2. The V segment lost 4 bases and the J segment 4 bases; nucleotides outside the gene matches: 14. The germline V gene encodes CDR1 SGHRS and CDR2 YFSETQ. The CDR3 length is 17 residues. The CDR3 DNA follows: TGCGCCAGCAGCCTTGCGCGAGCGCGGGGGGCCCCAGATACGCAGTATTTT. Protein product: CASSLARARGAPDTQYF.

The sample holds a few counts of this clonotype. This CDR3 is CASSLTRTSEEETQYF. Written as DNA, the CDR3 is TGTGCCAGCAGTTTGACGAGAACTAGCGAAGAGGAGACCCAGTACTTC. The chain employs TRBV12-3 or TRBV12-4 and TRBJ2-5; TRBD2 matches 7 bases. V shed 3 bases, J shed 5 bases, and the junction held 12 bases outside the gene matches. CDR3 length equals 16 residues.

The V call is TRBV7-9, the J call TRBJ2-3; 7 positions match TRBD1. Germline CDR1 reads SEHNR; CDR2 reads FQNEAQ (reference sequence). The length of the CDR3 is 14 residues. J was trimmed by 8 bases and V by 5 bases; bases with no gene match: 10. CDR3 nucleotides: TGTGCCAGCAGCGAAAGGACAGGAGCAACTACGCAGTATTTT. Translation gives CASSERTGATTQYF.

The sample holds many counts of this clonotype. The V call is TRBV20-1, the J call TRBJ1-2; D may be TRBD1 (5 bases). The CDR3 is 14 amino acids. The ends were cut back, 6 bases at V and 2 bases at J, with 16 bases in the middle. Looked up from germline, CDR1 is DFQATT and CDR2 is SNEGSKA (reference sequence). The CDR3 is CSAQMTARNYGYTF. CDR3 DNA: TGCAGTGCCCAGATGACAGCGAGGAACTATGGCTACACCTTC.

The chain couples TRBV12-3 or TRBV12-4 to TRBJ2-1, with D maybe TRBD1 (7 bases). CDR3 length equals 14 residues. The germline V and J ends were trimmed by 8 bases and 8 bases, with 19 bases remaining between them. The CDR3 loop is CASSSQEGAYEQFF. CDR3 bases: TGTGCCAGCTCATCCCAGGAGGGGGCCTATGAGCAGTTCTTC.

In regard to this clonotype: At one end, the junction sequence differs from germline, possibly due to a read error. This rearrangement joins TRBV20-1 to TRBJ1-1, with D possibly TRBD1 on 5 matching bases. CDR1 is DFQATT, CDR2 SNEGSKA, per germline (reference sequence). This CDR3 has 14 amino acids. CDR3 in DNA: TGCAGTTCTAGAGAAGGGGCAGTGAACACTGAAGCTTTCTTT. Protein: CSSREGAVNTEAFF.

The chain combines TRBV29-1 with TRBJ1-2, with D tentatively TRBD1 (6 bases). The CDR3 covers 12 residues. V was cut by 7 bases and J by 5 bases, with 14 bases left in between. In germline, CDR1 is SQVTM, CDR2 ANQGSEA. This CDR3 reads CSAGGQGYGYTF. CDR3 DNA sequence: TGCAGCGCTGGAGGTCAGGGGTATGGCTACACCTTC.

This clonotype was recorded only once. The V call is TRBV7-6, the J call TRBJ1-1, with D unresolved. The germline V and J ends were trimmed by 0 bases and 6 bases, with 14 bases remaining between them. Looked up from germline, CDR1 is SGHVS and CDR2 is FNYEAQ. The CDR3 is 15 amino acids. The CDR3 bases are TGTGCCAGCAGCTTAGCGCTGGGTCGCGCCCCTGAAGCTTTCTTT. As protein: CASSLALGRAPEAFF. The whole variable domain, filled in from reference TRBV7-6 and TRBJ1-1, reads GAGVSQSPRYKVTKRGQDVALRCDPISGHVSLYWYRQALGQGPEFLTYFNYEAQQDKSGLPNDRFSAERPEGSISTLTIQRTEQRDSAMYRCASSLALGRAPEAFFGQGTRLTVV.